This TCR beta chain was documented in a study of radiotherapy plus CTLA-4 blockade in lung cancer. The study's findings and limits: Reports state that early shifts in blood T cell clones, with interferon-beta, best predicted response.

The repertoire was sequenced with immunoSEQ multiplex PCR; TCRdb's copy has only in-frame clones and lacks some. The sample shows 40,000 to 55,000 clones, 60% to 80% of them seen only once. About this clone itself: Its cognate antigen is unknown.

This receptor was taken from a human donor with non-small cell lung cancer whose response to radiotherapy plus ipilimumab could not be evaluated. Sequencing was performed on peripheral blood, taken from a patient treated with radiotherapy plus ipilimumab.

CDR3 DNA: TGTGCCAGCAGCTTAGCAGCCACTTTCAATCAGCCCCAGCATTTT. Its protein product is CASSLAATFNQPQHF. V usage is TRBV7-8 and J usage is TRBJ1-5; D is undetermined. V was shortened by 0 bases and J by 3 bases, with 9 bases between the two germline ends. Germline V gene lookup returns CDR1 SGHVS and CDR2 FQNEAQ. This CDR3 spans 15 amino acids.